This passage covers 18 T cell receptor beta chains from one sample sequenced in a study of molecular identifiers for immune sequencing clone quantification. TCRdb called the PCR reads again in MiXCR, with one record for every CDR3 protein. This table holds about 510,000 distinct CDR3 sequences, around 23% found once. Material: naive CD8+ T cells from blood, with Jurkat cell RNA spiked in. Regarding subset: FACS-sorted CD8+CD4-CCR7+CD45RA+ naive T cells. The receptor set was obtained from a human donor in good health. Some libraries in this study had Jurkat cell RNA spiked in.

This clonotype was counted only a few times. The chain uses TRBV11-2 and TRBJ2-4, with 7 bases identical to TRBD1. The CDR3 sequence is 11 residues long. Germline V CDR1 and CDR2: SGHAT, FQNNGV. V lost 4 bases, J lost 14 bases, and 5 bases stayed unmatched. In nucleotides, the CDR3 is TGTGCCAGCAGCTCGGGGACAGTCAAGTACTTC. Translating it yields CASSSGTVKYF.

As to this clonotype: Just one base apart from a much larger clone, this may be a read error. The V call is TRBV7-2, the J call TRBJ2-3; 8 bases agree with TRBD2. Germline trimming cut 6 bases from V and 4 bases from J; bases unmatched to any gene: 9. CDR1 is SGHTA and CDR2 is FQGNSA in the germline V gene. This CDR3 is built from 15 residues. DNA of the CDR3: TGTGCCAGCAGATTATCGAGCGGGAGCTCAGATACGCAGTATTTT. As protein: CASRLSSGSSDTQYF. The full variable domain, in which reference TRBV7-2 and TRBJ2-3 provide the parts outside the CDR3, is GAGVSQSPSNKVTEKGKDVELRCDPISGHTALYWYRQSLGQGLEFLIYFQGNSAPDKSGLPSDRFSAERTGGSVSTLTIQRTQQEDSAVYLCASRLSSGSSDTQYFGPGTRLTVL.

Here the CDR3 DNA reads TGTGCCAGCAGCCAAAGGACTGACACTGAAGCTTTCTTT. Amino acids: CASSQRTDTEAFF. The V gene is TRBV7-9, the J gene TRBJ1-1; D is unresolved. This CDR3 has 13 residues. Between the trimmed V and J ends, which lost 5 bases and 3 bases, there was a span of 10 bases. Germline lookup yields CDR1 SEHNR and CDR2 FQNEAQ (reference sequence).

This clonotype was recorded many times. This sequence joins TRBV5-1 and TRBJ2-3, with D perhaps being TRBD1 or TRBD2 (5 bases each). V lost 3 bases, J lost 1 base, and 12 bases lay in between. CDR1 is SGHRS, CDR2 YFSETQ, per germline. This CDR3 is built from 15 residues. CDR3 coding DNA: TGCGCCAGCAGCTCTCTATTGGGGGGCACAGATACGCAGTATTTT. Its protein is CASSSLLGGTDTQYF.

V is TRBV29-1 and J is TRBJ2-2; 10 positions match TRBD2. This CDR3 contains 14 residues. The germline V gene encodes CDR1 SQVTM and CDR2 ANQGSEA. V shed 4 bases, J shed 7 bases, and the junction held 6 bases outside the gene matches. The CDR3 spells CSVASGGANGELFF. Here the CDR3 DNA reads TGCAGCGTTGCCAGCGGGGGGGCGAACGGGGAGCTGTTTTTT.

The V gene is TRBV6-5, the J gene TRBJ2-3, with D hard to call. Trimming cost V 5 bases and J 4 bases, with 10 bases left between them. Germline CDR1 reads MNHEY; CDR2 reads SVGAGI. CDR3 length: 13 amino acids. The chain's CDR3 is CASSPLGSDTQYF. For the CDR3, the DNA is TGTGCCAGCAGTCCCCTCGGTTCAGATACGCAGTATTTT.

This clonotype showed up just a few times. The V and J genes are TRBV19 and TRBJ1-6; TRBD1 matches 9 bases. The germline CDR1 and CDR2 sequences are LNHDA and SQIVND (reference sequence). This CDR3 is 15 amino acids long. The ends lost 5 bases at V and 5 bases at J; junction bases unmatched: 4. The CDR3, as DNA: TGTGCCAGTAGTCTAGGACAGGGGAATAATTCACCCCTCCACTTT. This encodes CASSLGQGNNSPLHF.

At least ten counts were recorded for this clonotype. The rearrangement links TRBV14 to TRBJ2-7, with 7 bases lining up with TRBD1. The J segment lost 2 bases and the V segment lost 5 bases, leaving 6 bases of the junction unmatched. The germline V gene encodes CDR1 SGHDN and CDR2 FVKESK. The CDR3 loop spans 14 amino acids. Here the CDR3 reads CASSYGQATYEQYF. CDR3 bases: TGTGCCAGCAGCTACGGACAGGCTACCTACGAGCAGTACTTC.

This clonotype was counted between two and nine times. The chain is built from TRBV5-6 and TRBJ2-1; D is perhaps TRBD1 (6 bases). The CDR3 is 11 residues long. Trimming cost V 4 bases and J 12 bases, with 11 bases left between them. From germline, CDR1 is SGHDT and CDR2 YYEEEE. The CDR3 DNA reads TGTGCCAGCAGCGTTCTGGACAGGCAGTTCTTC. It encodes CASSVLDRQFF.

This clonotype was seen once. One end of the junction is discordant with germline, which a read error may explain. The V call is TRBV5-6, the J call TRBJ2-1; weak D call: TRBD2 (6 bases). Germline loops: CDR1 SGHDT, CDR2 YYEEEE. This CDR3 is built from 17 residues. CDR3 sequence (DNA): TGTGCCAGCAGCCCATCGACCGGGGGACGAAACTACAATGAGCAGTTCTTT. Encoded protein: CASSPSTGGRNYNEQFF.

This clonotype was seen a few times. This chain links TRBV4-3 with TRBJ2-6; D is undetermined. The CDR3 covers 14 residues. The germline V gene has CDR1 LGHNA and CDR2 YSLEER. V was cut by 6 bases and J by 2 bases, with 8 bases left in between. CDR3 in amino acids: CASSRSTGANVLTF. DNA for the CDR3: TGCGCCAGCAGTCGGAGCACTGGGGCCAACGTCCTGACTTTC.

The sample holds a few counts of this clonotype. The genes are TRBV4-3 and TRBJ2-7, with D possibly being TRBD1 or TRBD2 (5 bases each). Trimming left V 0 bases short and J 1 base short, with 10 bases between. The CDR3 contains 15 residues. Per the germline V gene, CDR1 is LGHNA and CDR2 is YSLEER. The CDR3: CASSQERDLSYEQYF. The CDR3 DNA is TGCGCCAGCAGCCAAGAAAGGGACCTATCCTACGAGCAGTACTTC.

This clonotype came up many times. The CDR3 region is CASSLDRGSPNQPQHF. The DNA for the CDR3 is TGTGCCAGCAGCTTAGACCGGGGGAGTCCCAATCAGCCCCAGCATTTT. V is TRBV7-6 and J is TRBJ1-5, with a tentative D call TRBD1 (5 bases). Germline V gives CDR1 SGHVS, CDR2 FNYEAQ. This CDR3 has 16 residues. V was trimmed by 1 base and J by 3 bases, leaving 13 bases between them.

This clonotype has ten or more counts. V and J are TRBV6-5 and TRBJ1-1; D is uncertain. Germline CDR1 reads MNHEY; CDR2 reads SVGAGI. The CDR3 covers 12 residues. The ends were cut back, 6 bases at V and 10 bases at J, with 15 bases in the middle. The CDR3 here is CASRASGHPAFF. The CDR3 bases are TGTGCCAGCAGGGCCTCCGGTCACCCAGCTTTCTTT.

This clonotype has just a few counts. This sequence joins TRBV9 and TRBJ1-3; D call uncertain. Germline CDR1 SGDLS, CDR2 YYNGEE. The germline V and J ends were trimmed by 4 bases and 0 bases, with 14 bases remaining between them. This CDR3 is 16 amino acids long. For the CDR3, the DNA is TGTGCCAGCAGCCCCTTTGGTACAGCCTCTGGAAACACCATATATTTT. It specifies CASSPFGTASGNTIYF.

This sequence joins TRBV14 and TRBJ2-7; TRBD1 matches 8 bases. With 3 bases clipped from V and 0 bases from J, the junction kept 10 bases outside the gene matches. From germline, CDR1 is SGHDN and CDR2 FVKESK. The CDR3 is 17 amino acids. CDR3 region: CASSHFNQGALSYEQYF. The DNA of the CDR3 is TGTGCCAGCAGCCACTTTAACCAGGGGGCCCTCTCCTACGAGCAGTACTTC.

This clonotype was found a few times. The V and J genes are TRBV7-9 and TRBJ2-5; 7 nucleotides align to TRBD1. Germline loops: CDR1 SEHNR, CDR2 FQNEAQ (reference sequence). The CDR3 contains 14 residues. The J segment lost 4 bases and the V segment lost 2 bases, leaving 4 bases of the junction unmatched. The CDR3 DNA is TGTGCCAGCAGCTTAACTGCAGGGGGAGAGACCCAGTACTTC. It is translated as CASSLTAGGETQYF.

With regard to this clonotype: A junction boundary mismatches the germline segment, possibly from a read error. The chain links TRBV7-2 to TRBJ2-7; 7 nucleotides match TRBD2. Germline V CDR1 and CDR2: SGHTA, FQGNSA. CDR3 length: 14 amino acids. CDR3 sequence reads: CASSRLRGGNEQCF. The DNA for the CDR3 is TGTGCCAGCAGCCGCCTTCGGGGAGGGAACGAGCAGTGCTTC.